These 9 T cell receptor beta chains came from one sample sequenced in a study of blood T cell repertoires in COVID-19. Profiled with immunoSEQ multiplex PCR; TCRdb holds only in-frame clones, not every one. Among roughly 97,000 clones, 80% to 90% were seen once, and the ten largest hold roughly 15%. The source material was peripheral blood. All receptors derive from a man aged 45 to 65 with acute or convalescent COVID-19.

This clone was picked up one time. CDR3 amino acids: CASSFGGQGNYGYTF. CDR3 in DNA: TGTGCCAGCAGTTTTGGCGGACAGGGGAACTATGGCTACACCTTC. The rearrangement links TRBV6-2 or TRBV6-3 to TRBJ1-2, with TRBD1 matching over 9 bases. The CDR3 has 15 residues. Trimming took 4 bases from V and 2 from J; bases not matched to a gene: 5. The V gene's germline CDR1 is MNHEY and CDR2 SVGEGT.

This clone has only one observation. The chain uses TRBV5-1 and TRBJ2-3; TRBD1 matches 7 bases. The junction had 6 bases not matched to a gene; V was cut back by 6 bases and J by 2 bases. There are 14 residues in the CDR3. The germline V gene encodes CDR1 SGHRS and CDR2 YFSETQ. In DNA form, the CDR3 reads TGCGCCAGCACCCTGACAGGGCACACAGATACGCAGTATTTT. It yields the protein CASTLTGHTDTQYF.

The chain couples TRBV9 to TRBJ2-1, with TRBD2 as a possible D gene (6 bases). V dropped 0 bases and J dropped 8 bases, with 15 bases sitting between them. The CDR3 contains 15 residues. The germline V gene encodes CDR1 SGDLS and CDR2 YYNGEE. The CDR3 sequence: CASSVVGPGGDEQFF. The CDR3 region has the DNA TGTGCCAGCAGCGTAGTCGGTCCCGGAGGGGATGAGCAGTTCTTC.

V and J are TRBV27 and TRBJ1-2, with 7 bases lining up with TRBD1. V lost 5 bases, J lost 2 bases, and 2 bases stayed unmatched. The CDR3 extends over 13 amino acids. Germline CDR1 reads MNHEY; CDR2 reads SMNVEV (reference sequence). CDR3 bases: TGTGCCAGCAGTCGACAGGGAAACTATGGCTACACCTTC. Its protein is CASSRQGNYGYTF.

This clone was picked up a small number of times. The J gene is TRBJ2-7, the V gene TRBV12-5, with D hard to call. CDR3 size: 11 residues. Trimming removed 6 bases from V and 7 bases from J, with 10 bases in between. Germline CDR1 is LGHNT and CDR2 is FRNRAP. The CDR3 protein is CASGSFKEQYF. CDR3 DNA: TGTGCTAGTGGCTCGTTTAAAGAGCAGTACTTC.

As for this clone: Within the sample, other DNA sequences also encode this same CDR3. This chain joins TRBV11-2 and TRBJ2-3; 9 positions match TRBD2. CDR1 SGHAT and CDR2 FQNNGV come from the germline V gene. The CDR3 is made up of 16 amino acids. The V and J ends lost 1 base and 4 bases, in that order; junction bases with no gene match: 6. The DNA of the CDR3 is TGTGCCAGCAGCTTAGGGGTTGGCGGGAGGGCAGATACGCAGTATTTT. Protein sequence: CASSLGVGGRADTQYF.

The chain recombines TRBV30 with TRBJ1-5; D gene ambiguous. CDR1 and CDR2 (germline): GTSNPN, SVGIG (reference sequence). Trimming stripped 1 base from V and 2 bases from J, with 12 bases between. The CDR3 contains 15 residues. CDR3: CAWSGKAVGNQPQHF. As DNA, the CDR3 is TGTGCCTGGAGTGGGAAGGCGGTGGGCAATCAGCCCCAGCATTTT.

This clone was recorded only once. This chain connects TRBV30 to TRBJ2-7; the match to TRBD2 covers 9 bases. CDR3 length: 16 residues. V lost 1 base, J lost 5 bases, and 12 bases stayed unmatched. CDR1 and CDR2 from the germline V gene are GTSNPN and SVGIG (reference sequence). CDR3 loop: CAWSGGRGRLADEQYF. The CDR3 DNA sequence: TGTGCCTGGAGTGGGGGTAGGGGGCGACTAGCGGACGAGCAGTACTTC.

V and J are TRBV19 and TRBJ2-7, with TRBD1 as a possible D gene (6 bases). Trimming stripped 1 base from V and 6 bases from J, with 13 bases between. Per germline, CDR1 LNHDA and CDR2 SQIVND (reference sequence). This CDR3 region has 14 residues. CDR3 residues: CASSIGGGPFEQYF. For the CDR3, the DNA is TGTGCCAGTAGTATAGGAGGGGGTCCCTTCGAGCAGTACTTC.